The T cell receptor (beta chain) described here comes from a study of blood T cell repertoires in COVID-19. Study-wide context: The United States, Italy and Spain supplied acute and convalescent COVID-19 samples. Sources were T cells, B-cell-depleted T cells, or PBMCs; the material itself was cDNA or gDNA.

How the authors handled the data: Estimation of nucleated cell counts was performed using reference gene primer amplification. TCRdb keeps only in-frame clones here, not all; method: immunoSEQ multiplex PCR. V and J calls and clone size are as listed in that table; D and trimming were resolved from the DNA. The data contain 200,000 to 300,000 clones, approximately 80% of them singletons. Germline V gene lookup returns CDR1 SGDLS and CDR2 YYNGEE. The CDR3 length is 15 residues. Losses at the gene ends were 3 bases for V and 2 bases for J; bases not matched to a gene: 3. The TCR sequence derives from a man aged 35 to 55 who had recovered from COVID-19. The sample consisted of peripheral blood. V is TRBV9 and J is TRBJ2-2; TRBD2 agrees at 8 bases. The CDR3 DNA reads TGTGCCAGCAGCGCCGCGGGAGGAAACACCGGGGAGCTGTTTTTT. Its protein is CASSAAGGNTGELFF.